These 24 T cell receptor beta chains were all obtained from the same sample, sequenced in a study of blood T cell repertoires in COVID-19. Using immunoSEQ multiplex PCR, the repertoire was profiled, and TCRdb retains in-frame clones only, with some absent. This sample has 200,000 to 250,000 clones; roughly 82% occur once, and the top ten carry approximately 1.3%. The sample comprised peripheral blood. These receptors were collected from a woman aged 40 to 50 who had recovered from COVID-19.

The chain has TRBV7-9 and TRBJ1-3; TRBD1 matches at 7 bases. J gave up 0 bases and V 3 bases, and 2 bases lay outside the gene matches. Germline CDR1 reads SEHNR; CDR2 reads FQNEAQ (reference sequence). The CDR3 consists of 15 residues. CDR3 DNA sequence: TGTGCCAGCAGCTTGCAGGGGGGCTCTGGAAACACCATATATTTT. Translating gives CASSLQGGSGNTIYF. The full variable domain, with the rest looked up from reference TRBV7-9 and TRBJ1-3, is DTGVSQNPRHKITKRGQNVTFRCDPISEHNRLYWYRQTLGQGPEFLTYFQNEAQLEKSRLLSDRFSAERPKGSFSTLEIQRTEQGDSAMYLCASSLQGGSGNTIYFGEGSWLTVV.

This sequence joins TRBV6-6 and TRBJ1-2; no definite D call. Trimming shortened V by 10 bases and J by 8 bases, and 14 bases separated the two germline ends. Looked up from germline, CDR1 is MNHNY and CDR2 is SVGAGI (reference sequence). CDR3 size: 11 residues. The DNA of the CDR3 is TGTGCCACTAACTCGTTAAGCGGCTACACCTTC. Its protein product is CATNSLSGYTF.

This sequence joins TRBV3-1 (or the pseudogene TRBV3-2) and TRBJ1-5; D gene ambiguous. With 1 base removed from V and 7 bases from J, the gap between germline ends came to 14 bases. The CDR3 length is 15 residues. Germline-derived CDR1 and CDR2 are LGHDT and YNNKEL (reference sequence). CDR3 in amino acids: CASSQGGKSEQPQHF. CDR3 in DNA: TGTGCCAGCAGCCAAGGCGGAAAGAGTGAGCAGCCCCAGCATTTT.

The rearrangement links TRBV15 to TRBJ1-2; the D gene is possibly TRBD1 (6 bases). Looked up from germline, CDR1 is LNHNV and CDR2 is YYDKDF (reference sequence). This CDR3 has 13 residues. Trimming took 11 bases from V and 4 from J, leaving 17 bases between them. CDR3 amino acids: CAAQDSGGYGYTF. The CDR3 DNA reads TGTGCCGCCCAGGACAGCGGTGGCTATGGCTACACCTTC.

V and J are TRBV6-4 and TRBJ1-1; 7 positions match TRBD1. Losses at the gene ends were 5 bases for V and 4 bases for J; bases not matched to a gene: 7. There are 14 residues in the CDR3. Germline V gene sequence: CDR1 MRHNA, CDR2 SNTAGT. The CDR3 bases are TGTGCCAGCAGTTTTAACCGGGACAGCACTGAAGCTTTCTTT. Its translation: CASSFNRDSTEAFF.

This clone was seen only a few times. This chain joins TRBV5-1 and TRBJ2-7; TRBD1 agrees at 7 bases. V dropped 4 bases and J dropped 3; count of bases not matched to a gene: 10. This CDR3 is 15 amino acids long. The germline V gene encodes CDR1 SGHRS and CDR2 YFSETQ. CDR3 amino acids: CASSPPTGSVYEQYF. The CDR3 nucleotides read TGCGCCAGCAGCCCGCCGACAGGGTCGGTCTACGAGCAGTACTTC.

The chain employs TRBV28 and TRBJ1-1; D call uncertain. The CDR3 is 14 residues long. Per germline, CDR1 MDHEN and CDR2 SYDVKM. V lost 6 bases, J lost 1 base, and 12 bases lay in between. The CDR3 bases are TGTGCCAGCAGCAGGATGTCATCGAACACTGAAGCTTTCTTT. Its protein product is CASSRMSSNTEAFF.

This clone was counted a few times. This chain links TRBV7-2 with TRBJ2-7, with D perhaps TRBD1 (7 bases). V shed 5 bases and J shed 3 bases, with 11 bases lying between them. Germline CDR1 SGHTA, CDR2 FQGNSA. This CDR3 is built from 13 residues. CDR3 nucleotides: TGTGCCAGCAGCGCCAGGGGGGACTACGAGCAGTACTTC. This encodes CASSARGDYEQYF. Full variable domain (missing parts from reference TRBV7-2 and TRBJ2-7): GAGVSQSPSNKVTEKGKDVELRCDPISGHTALYWYRQSLGQGLEFLIYFQGNSAPDKSGLPSDRFSAERTGGSVSTLTIQRTQQEDSAVYLCASSARGDYEQYFGPGTRLTVT.

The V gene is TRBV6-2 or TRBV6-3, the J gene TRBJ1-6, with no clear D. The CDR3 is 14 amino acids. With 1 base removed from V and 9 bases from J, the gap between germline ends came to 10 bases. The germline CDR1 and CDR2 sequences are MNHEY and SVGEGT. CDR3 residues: CASSYYRRGSPLHF. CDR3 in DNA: TGTGCCAGCAGTTACTATCGGAGAGGTTCACCCCTCCACTTT.

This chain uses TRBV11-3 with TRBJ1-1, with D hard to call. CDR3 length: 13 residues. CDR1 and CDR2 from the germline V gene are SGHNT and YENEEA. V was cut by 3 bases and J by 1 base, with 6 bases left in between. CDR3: CASSFTRNTEAFF. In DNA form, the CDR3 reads TGTGCCAGCAGCTTTACCAGGAACACTGAAGCTTTCTTT.

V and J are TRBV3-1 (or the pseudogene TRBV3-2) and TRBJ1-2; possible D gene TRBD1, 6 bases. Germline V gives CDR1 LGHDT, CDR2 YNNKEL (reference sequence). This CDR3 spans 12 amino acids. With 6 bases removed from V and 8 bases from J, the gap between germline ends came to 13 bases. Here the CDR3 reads CASRGGAHGYTF. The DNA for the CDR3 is TGTGCCAGCAGAGGGGGGGCCCACGGCTACACCTTC.

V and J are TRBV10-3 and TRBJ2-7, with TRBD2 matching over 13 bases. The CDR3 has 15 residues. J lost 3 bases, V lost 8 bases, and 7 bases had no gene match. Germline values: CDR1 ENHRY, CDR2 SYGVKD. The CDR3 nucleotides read TGTGCCATCGGCGGACTAGCGGGGGATGGCTACGAGCAGTACTTC. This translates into CAIGGLAGDGYEQYF.

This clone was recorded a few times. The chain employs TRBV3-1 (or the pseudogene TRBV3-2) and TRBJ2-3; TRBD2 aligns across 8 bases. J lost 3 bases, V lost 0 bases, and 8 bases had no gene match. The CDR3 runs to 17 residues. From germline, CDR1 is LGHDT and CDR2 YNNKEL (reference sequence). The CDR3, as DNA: TGTGCCAGCAGCCAAGATCTGGGGCGGGGGGCAACAGATACGCAGTATTTT. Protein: CASSQDLGRGATDTQYF.

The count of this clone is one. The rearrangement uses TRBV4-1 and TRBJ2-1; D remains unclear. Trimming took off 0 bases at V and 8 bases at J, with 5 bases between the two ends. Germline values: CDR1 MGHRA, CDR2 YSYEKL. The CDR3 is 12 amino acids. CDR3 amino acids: CASSQDGYEQFF. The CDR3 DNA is TGCGCCAGCAGCCAAGACGGGTATGAGCAGTTCTTC.

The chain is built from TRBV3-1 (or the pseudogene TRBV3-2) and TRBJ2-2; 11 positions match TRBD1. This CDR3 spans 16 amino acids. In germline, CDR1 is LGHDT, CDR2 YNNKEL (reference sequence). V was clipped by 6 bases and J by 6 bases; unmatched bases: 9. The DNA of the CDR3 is TGTGCCAGCAGATCCGAAGGACAGGGGGCATCCGGGGAGCTGTTTTTT. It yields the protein CASRSEGQGASGELFF.

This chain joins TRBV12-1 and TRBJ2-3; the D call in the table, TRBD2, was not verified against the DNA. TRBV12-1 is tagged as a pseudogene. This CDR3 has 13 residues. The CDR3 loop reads CASSFVGTDTQYF. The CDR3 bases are TGTGCCAGCAGCTTTGTCGGCACAGATACGCAGTATTTT.

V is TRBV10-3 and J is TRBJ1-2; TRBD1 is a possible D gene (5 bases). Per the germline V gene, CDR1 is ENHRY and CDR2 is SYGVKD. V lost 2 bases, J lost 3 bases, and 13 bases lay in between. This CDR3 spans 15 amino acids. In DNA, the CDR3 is TGTGCCATCAGTGAGGGGCCAGGGTCGTACTATGGCTACACCTTC. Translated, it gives CAISEGPGSYYGYTF.

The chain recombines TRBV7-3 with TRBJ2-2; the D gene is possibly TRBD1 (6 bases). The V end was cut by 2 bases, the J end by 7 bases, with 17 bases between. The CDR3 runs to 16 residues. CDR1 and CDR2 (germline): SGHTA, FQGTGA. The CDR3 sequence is CASSLFGAGEDGELFF. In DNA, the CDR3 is TGTGCCAGCAGCTTATTTGGGGCAGGGGAAGACGGGGAGCTGTTTTTT.

CDR3 amino acids: CASSLGQGINSPLHF. The DNA of the CDR3 is TGTGCCAGCAGCTTAGGTCAGGGGATTAATTCACCCCTCCACTTT. The genes are TRBV7-2 and TRBJ1-6; possible D gene TRBD1, 6 bases. V was clipped by 1 base and J by 6 bases, with 10 bases between them. The CDR3 sequence is 15 residues long. Germline CDR1 reads SGHTA; CDR2 reads FQGNSA.

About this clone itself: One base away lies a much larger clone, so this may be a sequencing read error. The CDR3 here is CASSSGYEQYF. For the CDR3, the DNA is TGTGCCAGCAGTTCAGGCTACGAGCAGTACTTC. This chain uses TRBV12-3 or TRBV12-4 with TRBJ2-7; D not resolved. This CDR3 has 11 residues. V was trimmed by 4 bases and J by 3 bases, leaving 4 bases between them.

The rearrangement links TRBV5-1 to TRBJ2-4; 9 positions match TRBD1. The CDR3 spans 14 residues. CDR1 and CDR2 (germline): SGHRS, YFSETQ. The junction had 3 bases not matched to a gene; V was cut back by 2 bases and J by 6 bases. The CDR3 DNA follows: TGCGCCAGCAGCTTTTCGGGACAGGGAAACATTCAGTACTTC. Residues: CASSFSGQGNIQYF.

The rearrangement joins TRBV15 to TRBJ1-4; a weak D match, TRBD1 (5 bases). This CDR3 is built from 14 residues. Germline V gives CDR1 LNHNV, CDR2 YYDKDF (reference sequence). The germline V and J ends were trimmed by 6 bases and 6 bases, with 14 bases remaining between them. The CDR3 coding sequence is TGTGCCACCAGTCCGTCAGGGATGGATGAAAAACTGTTTTTT. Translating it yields CATSPSGMDEKLFF.

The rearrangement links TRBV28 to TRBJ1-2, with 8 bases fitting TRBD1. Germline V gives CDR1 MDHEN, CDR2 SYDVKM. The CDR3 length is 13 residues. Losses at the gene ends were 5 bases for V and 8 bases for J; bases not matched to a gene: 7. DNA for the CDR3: TGTGCCAGCAGTCTTCCGGGACAGGCCGGCTACACCTTC. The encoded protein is CASSLPGQAGYTF.

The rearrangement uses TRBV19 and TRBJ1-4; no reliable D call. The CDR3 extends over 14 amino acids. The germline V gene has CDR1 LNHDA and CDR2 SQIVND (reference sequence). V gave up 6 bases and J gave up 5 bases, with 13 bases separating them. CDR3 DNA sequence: TGTGCCAGTAGCTATGGAGGGTTCAATGAAAAACTGTTTTTT. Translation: CASSYGGFNEKLFF.